The T cell receptor (beta chain) described here comes from a study of shared clonotypes between healthy human individuals. Naive CD8 populations comprised CD45RO-negative cells positively selected for CCR7, excluding terminally differentiated effector memory CD45RA+ cells. For each subset, genomic DNA was distributed in equal portions over several immunoSEQ plates. TCRdb keeps only in-frame clones here, not all; method: immunoSEQ multiplex PCR. This sample has just over 2,000,000 clones; approximately 94% occur once, and the top ten carry roughly 1.1%. Per the germline V gene, CDR1 is SGHDT and CDR2 is YYEEEE. CDR3 size: 17 residues. Trimming removed 4 bases from V and 6 bases from J; junction bases left unmatched: 18.

The sequence was collected from a young man in good health. This chain uses TRBV5-6 with TRBJ2-7; 8 bases line up with TRBD2. Sequencing input: naive CD8+ T cells sorted from blood. The CDR3 sequence is CASSPGTGTSILTEQYF. The CDR3 DNA is TGTGCCAGCAGCCCGGGGACCGGGACTAGTATTTTAACCGAGCAGTACTTC.